The clone carrying this T cell receptor (beta chain) was observed a few times. In the original processing: Amplification of reference gene primers was used by the study to estimate nucleated cell counts. Measured with immunoSEQ multiplex PCR; TCRdb has only the in-frame clones, and not every one. V and J calls and clone size come straight from that table; D and trimming were deduced from the DNA. The profile shows about 170,000 clones, around 80% of them singletons. CDR3 length: 13 amino acids. CDR1 and CDR2 (germline): MDHEN, SYDVKM. V lost 8 bases and J lost 5; bases outside the gene matches: 7. This entry belongs to a study of blood T cell repertoires in COVID-19. Overall study context: The samples span acute and convalescent COVID-19 from the United States, Italy and Spain.

Sequencing used peripheral blood. The receptor was derived from a woman between 70 and 85 years old with COVID-19, enrolled during active disease. The chain recombines TRBV28 with TRBJ1-2, with 8 bases aligning to TRBD1. Here the CDR3 reads CASLRGQAYGYTF. CDR3 nucleotides: TGTGCCAGCCTGAGGGGACAGGCGTATGGCTACACCTTC.